Listed here are 19 T cell receptor beta chains from one sample, sequenced in a study of T cell repertoires in cytomegalovirus infection. TCRdb re-called the reads with MiXCR, one entry per CDR3 protein. The sample yields around 260,000 distinct CDR3 sequences, roughly 10% seen once. The sequencing input was PBMCs. These receptors all stem from a human donor in good health (CMV status not recorded). Some clones in this sample may be carry-over from other donors' samples.

The sample holds many counts of this clonotype. The chain couples TRBV7-8 to TRBJ1-3, with a possible D match to TRBD1 (5 bases). Trimming cost V 1 base and J 9 bases, with 16 bases left between them. CDR3 length: 15 residues. CDR1 SGHVS and CDR2 FQNEAQ come from the germline V gene. The CDR3 region has the DNA TGTGCCAGCAGCTTAGACGGGGGGATGATGGGCACCATATATTTT. This encodes CASSLDGGMMGTIYF.

Turning to this clonotype: A clone one base away is much larger, so this may be a read error. The chain recombines TRBV4-3 with TRBJ2-7; perhaps TRBD1 as D (5 bases). Looked up from germline, CDR1 is LGHNA and CDR2 is YSLEER. V lost 2 bases and J 6 bases, leaving 17 bases between the germline ends. The CDR3 runs 15 residues. CDR3 amino acids: CASSQNFRVGVEQYF. CDR3 nucleotides: TGCGCCAGCAGCCAAAATTTCAGGGTTGGGGTCGAGCAGTACTTC.

This clonotype was recorded a few times. The rearrangement joins TRBV19 to TRBJ1-1; 9 bases line up with TRBD1. Trimming cost V 4 bases and J 0 bases; bases outside gene matches: 9. Germline V gene sequence: CDR1 LNHDA, CDR2 SQIVND (reference sequence). The CDR3 has 17 amino acids. The CDR3 spells CASSTIYRGQVNTEAFF. The CDR3 DNA reads TGTGCCAGTAGTACTATATACAGGGGGCAGGTGAACACTGAAGCTTTCTTT.

Worth noting for this clonotype: An end of the junction differs from the germline gene, which may be a read error. The V gene is TRBV5-1, the J gene TRBJ1-1; weak D call: TRBD1 (6 bases). This CDR3 is 17 amino acids long. Germline values: CDR1 SGHRS, CDR2 YFSETQ. In DNA form, the CDR3 reads TGCGCCAGCACCTTGGGGGCCACAGGGAGCATGAACACTGAAGCTTTCTTT. Its translation: CASTLGATGSMNTEAFF.

This clonotype was picked up many times. The chain is built from TRBV12-3 or TRBV12-4 and TRBJ2-1; 10 nucleotides align to TRBD2. This CDR3 region has 15 residues. The J segment lost 9 bases and the V segment lost 7 bases, leaving 12 bases of the junction unmatched. The CDR3 loop is CASTLWGTSESEQFF. The CDR3 region has the DNA TGTGCCAGCACCCTCTGGGGGACTAGCGAGAGTGAGCAGTTCTTC.

This clonotype appeared many times. This CDR3 is CAGGEPSYEQYF. Written as DNA, the CDR3 is TGTGCCGGGGGGGAGCCCTCCTACGAGCAGTACTTC. The V and J genes are TRBV6-8 and TRBJ2-7; 7 nucleotides line up with TRBD2. CDR1 and CDR2 (germline): MNHGY, SAAAGT. Losses at the gene ends were 11 bases for V and 0 bases for J; bases not matched to a gene: 4. This CDR3 has 12 amino acids.

The table lists this clonotype with a few counts. V is TRBV7-9 and J is TRBJ1-2; D is ambiguous. The CDR3 loop spans 12 amino acids. CDR1 and CDR2 from the germline V gene are SEHNR and FQNEAQ (reference sequence). Deletions cut 3 bases from V and 5 bases from J, with 7 bases between. CDR3 amino acids: CASSFKGYGYTF. CDR3 nucleotide sequence: TGTGCCAGCAGCTTTAAGGGATATGGCTACACCTTC.

Ten or more counts support this clonotype. This sequence joins TRBV19 and TRBJ2-7; D possibly corresponds to TRBD1 (5 bases). Germline V gene sequence: CDR1 LNHDA, CDR2 SQIVND (reference sequence). The CDR3 is made up of 14 amino acids. Trimming took off 4 bases at V and 9 bases at J, with 19 bases between the two ends. The CDR3 protein is CASSNGGQGRGQYF. The CDR3 nucleotides read TGTGCCAGTAGTAATGGCGGCCAGGGTCGTGGGCAGTACTTC.

The chain couples TRBV5-1 to TRBJ1-2; TRBD1 matches 7 bases. The CDR3 runs 16 residues. CDR1 SGHRS and CDR2 YFSETQ come from the germline V gene. V dropped 0 bases and J dropped 7; count of bases not matched to a gene: 12. CDR3 residues: CASSLDPGTASFGYTF. The CDR3 nucleotides read TGCGCCAGCAGCTTGGACCCAGGGACAGCGAGTTTTGGCTACACCTTC.

The rearrangement uses TRBV7-2 and TRBJ2-1, with TRBD2 as a possible D gene (6 bases). Germline V gives CDR1 SGHTA, CDR2 FQGNSA. Trimming took 0 bases from V and 3 from J, leaving 12 bases between them. This CDR3 spans 16 amino acids. CDR3 protein: CASSLAQSGYYNEQFF. For the CDR3, the DNA is TGTGCCAGCAGCTTAGCGCAAAGCGGGTACTACAATGAGCAGTTCTTC.

This clonotype was seen many times. The chain employs TRBV7-2 and TRBJ2-1, with 14 bases identical to TRBD2. CDR1 is SGHTA, CDR2 FQGNSA, per germline. Unmatched junction bases numbered 7, after V lost 5 bases and J lost 7 bases. The CDR3 spans 16 residues. CDR3 nucleotide sequence: TGTGCCAGCAGCAAAGAGGGGACTAGCGGGAGTAATGAGCAGTTCTTC. Residues: CASSKEGTSGSNEQFF.

The rearrangement uses TRBV11-2 and TRBJ2-7; D unclear. There are 12 residues in the CDR3. Trimming stripped 1 base from V and 4 bases from J, with 5 bases between. Germline-derived CDR1 and CDR2 are SGHAT and FQNNGV. The CDR3 DNA reads TGTGCCAGCAGCTTAGTAATTTACGAGCAGTACTTC. Translation gives CASSLVIYEQYF.

This clonotype was seen only a few times. The chain has TRBV7-2 and TRBJ2-5; D perhaps matches TRBD1 (6 bases). The CDR3 totals 15 residues. Germline V gene data show CDR1 as SGHTA and CDR2 as FQGNSA. V lost 1 base to trimming and J lost 2 bases, with 11 bases between them. CDR3 sequence (DNA): TGTGCCAGCAGCTTAGTTGGGGGCCCACAAGAGACCCAGTACTTC. Residues: CASSLVGGPQETQYF.

This clonotype was observed many times. The rearrangement joins TRBV7-8 to TRBJ2-4, with 8 bases matching TRBD2. The junction had 9 bases not matched to a gene; V was cut back by 5 bases and J by 0 bases. Germline assignment: CDR1 SGHVS and CDR2 FQNEAQ. The CDR3 has 17 amino acids. The CDR3 loop is CASSPSERERAKNIQYF. For the CDR3, the DNA is TGTGCCAGCAGCCCCTCCGAGCGGGAGAGAGCCAAAAACATTCAGTACTTC.

CDR3 sequence: CASSLTGSILYGYTF. The CDR3 nucleotides read TGTGCCAGCAGCTTAACAGGGTCCATCCTCTATGGCTACACCTTC. This chain links TRBV11-2 with TRBJ1-2; TRBD1 is a possible D gene (6 bases). The length of the CDR3 is 15 residues. V was shortened by 2 bases and J by 4 bases, with 14 bases between the two germline ends. Germline CDR1 reads SGHAT; CDR2 reads FQNNGV.

This clonotype was picked up many times. This rearrangement joins TRBV12-5 to TRBJ1-2; tentative D call: TRBD1 (5 bases). Per the germline V gene, CDR1 is LGHNT and CDR2 is FRNRAP. The V and J ends lost 3 bases and 4 bases respectively, with 12 bases between them. The length of the CDR3 is 14 residues. The CDR3 protein is CASGFSGVPYGYTF. In nucleotides, the CDR3 is TGTGCTAGTGGTTTTTCGGGGGTCCCCTATGGCTACACCTTC.

This clonotype was seen many times. The chain has TRBV29-1 and TRBJ1-2, with D uncertain. This CDR3 spans 10 amino acids. Trimming took off 5 bases at V and 7 bases at J, with 8 bases between the two ends. The germline gives CDR1 SQVTM, CDR2 ANQGSEA. The CDR3 is CSVRSFGYTF. The CDR3, as DNA: TGCAGCGTTCGATCCTTTGGCTACACCTTC.

The chain has TRBV19 and TRBJ1-6; 11 bases align to TRBD1. CDR1 and CDR2 (germline): LNHDA, SQIVND (reference sequence). Trimming removed 8 bases from V and 7 bases from J; junction bases left unmatched: 7. CDR3 length: 15 residues. The CDR3 loop reads CASLKGTGGNSPLHF. CDR3 in DNA: TGTGCCAGTCTGAAGGGGACAGGGGGAAATTCACCCCTCCACTTT. Combining the CDR3 with reference TRBV19 and TRBJ1-6 gives the whole variable domain DGGITQSPKYLFRKEGQNVTLSCEQNLNHDAMYWYRQDPGQGLRLIYYSQIVNDFQKGDIAEGYSVSREKKESFPLTVTSAQKNPTAFYLCASLKGTGGNSPLHFGNGTRLTVT.

Notes on this clonotype: This clone may be a read error of a much larger clone one base away. The chain recombines TRBV28 with TRBJ2-7; no definite D call. This CDR3 has 15 residues. The V end lost 4 bases, the J end lost 5 bases, and 18 bases lay between the germline ends. Germline V gene data show CDR1 as MDHEN and CDR2 as SYDVKM. The CDR3 DNA is TGTGCCAGCAGTTCCCCCCGGGTTATCGGCGACGAGCAGTACTTC. This translates into CASSSPRVIGDEQYF.